This T cell receptor (beta chain) was recorded in a study of CD8+ T cells in alopecia areata. Extraction of RNA preceded its reverse transcription into cDNA, which served as the sequencing template. Profiling relied on immunoSEQ multiplex PCR, and the TCRdb table lists in-frame clones only, not all of them. The profile shows over 150,000 clones, around 59% of them singletons. The sample's treatment: oral pan-JAK inhibitor, 5-10 mg twice daily. V shed 5 bases and J shed 9 bases, with 17 bases lying between them. The CDR3 spans 15 residues. Germline CDR1 and CDR2: MNHNY and SVGAGI (reference sequence). Study findings and constraints: On tofacitinib, scalp and blood still held many of the expanded lesional clones.

A word on this clone: Its target is unknown.

The chain has TRBV6-6 and TRBJ1-6; TRBD1 is a possible D gene (6 bases). Sequencing was performed on CD4+ T cells sorted from blood, taken at week 24, from a patient treated with tofacitinib. The TCR sequence derives from a human donor with alopecia areata. CDR3 nucleotide sequence: TGTGCCAGCAGTCCCCGCCCAGGGGAAGGTTCACCCCTCCACTTT. It codes for CASSPRPGEGSPLHF.